The 30 T cell receptor beta chains reported below all come from one sample, sequenced in a study of human T cells and chemical hapten exposure. TCRdb fed the RACE reads into MiXCR, producing one record per CDR3 protein. This table holds 300,000 to 450,000 distinct CDR3 sequences, more than 4.5% found once. As for time point: pre-sensitization, week 0. Treatment indicated: therapeutic diphenylcyclopropenone sensitization with weekly scalp DPC. The sequences come from whole blood, collected in connection with sensitization to the hapten diphenylcyclopropenone (DPC). The source is a woman aged 45-65 years with alopecia areata. Some clones in this sample may be carry-over from other donors' samples.

This clonotype was counted at least ten times. The rearrangement uses TRBV7-7 and TRBJ2-5, with TRBD2 matching over 13 bases. The CDR3 runs to 15 residues. The V gene end was trimmed by 1 base and the J gene end by 4 bases; junction bases not matched to a gene: 0. Germline lookup yields CDR1 SSHAT and CDR2 FNYEAQ (reference sequence). CDR3 in amino acids: CASSLGTSGGETQYF. CDR3 nucleotides: TGTGCCAGCAGCTTAGGGACTAGCGGGGGAGAGACCCAGTACTTC.

This clonotype has ten or more counts. The chain has TRBV4-1 and TRBJ2-6, with 7 nucleotides matching TRBD1. The CDR3 totals 16 residues. Looked up from germline, CDR1 is MGHRA and CDR2 is YSYEKL. Losses at the gene ends were 5 bases for V and 0 bases for J; bases not matched to a gene: 4. This chain's CDR3 is CASSYRGDSGANVLTF. The CDR3 nucleotides are TGCGCCAGCAGCTACAGGGGCGACTCTGGGGCCAACGTCCTGACTTTC.

V is TRBV13 and J is TRBJ2-3, with 9 bases aligning to TRBD2. V gave up 4 bases and J gave up 2 bases; unmatched junction bases: 4. The CDR3 spans 15 residues. Germline V gives CDR1 PRHDT, CDR2 FYEKMQ (reference sequence). CDR3 protein: CASSSGLAPTDTQYF. DNA of the CDR3: TGTGCCAGCAGCTCAGGACTAGCGCCCACAGATACGCAGTATTTT.

The sample holds many counts of this clonotype. V usage is TRBV28 and J usage is TRBJ2-7; 7 nucleotides agree with TRBD2. Germline values: CDR1 MDHEN, CDR2 SYDVKM. This CDR3 region has 14 residues. Trimming cost V 4 bases and J 3 bases; bases outside gene matches: 6. The CDR3 region has the DNA TGTGCCAGCAGTTCCGTGGGGGAGGGCTACGAGCAGTACTTC. Residues: CASSSVGEGYEQYF. Based on the CDR3 plus reference TRBV28 and TRBJ2-7, the full variable domain is DVKVTQSSRYLVKRTGEKVFLECVQDMDHENMFWYRQDPGLGLRLIYFSYDVKMKEKGDIPEGYSVSREKKERFSLILESASTNQTSMYLCASSSVGEGYEQYFGPGTRLTVT.

This clonotype was seen at least ten times. CDR3 region: CASSLGPRGDNEQFF. CDR3 nucleotides: TGTGCCAGCAGCCTCGGCCCGAGGGGGGACAATGAGCAGTTCTTC. The rearrangement uses TRBV7-9 and TRBJ2-1, with D perhaps TRBD1 or TRBD2 (6 bases each). Germline CDR1 and CDR2: SEHNR and FQNEAQ (reference sequence). The CDR3 sequence is 15 residues long. V shed 5 bases and J shed 5 bases, with 16 bases lying between them.

The rearrangement uses TRBV12-5 and TRBJ1-2; 7 bases agree with TRBD1. This CDR3 is 12 amino acids long. Germline V gene data show CDR1 as LGHNT and CDR2 as FRNRAP. The V and J ends lost 7 bases and 4 bases, in that order; junction bases with no gene match: 3. Here the CDR3 reads CASEGAGYGYTF. In DNA form, the CDR3 reads TGTGCTAGTGAGGGGGCGGGCTATGGCTACACCTTC.

Many counts were recorded for this clonotype. The rearrangement links TRBV5-1 to TRBJ2-3; no clear D. The CDR3 extends over 12 amino acids. CDR1 is SGHRS and CDR2 is YFSETQ in the germline V gene. Trimming pared 4 bases from V and 4 bases from J, leaving 7 bases between. The CDR3 nucleotides read TGCGCCAGCAGCGTAACCCCAGATACGCAGTATTTT. The encoded protein is CASSVTPDTQYF.

Many counts were recorded for this clonotype. CDR3 in DNA: TGTGCCAGCAGTTTAGACATCCCACCCGGGACAGAAGAAGATACGCAGTATTTT. Its protein is CASSLDIPPGTEEDTQYF. The rearrangement joins TRBV12-3 or TRBV12-4 to TRBJ2-3; 7 positions match TRBD1. The CDR3 has 18 amino acids. V shed 1 base and J 5 bases; nucleotides not matched to a gene: 15.

This clonotype was counted only a few times. The rearrangement joins TRBV10-3 to TRBJ2-3, with 9 positions matching TRBD2. The germline V gene encodes CDR1 ENHRY and CDR2 SYGVKD. The CDR3 has 15 amino acids. Trimming cost V 6 bases and J 6 bases; bases outside gene matches: 10. In DNA form, the CDR3 reads TGTGCCATCAGAGTTCTGGGCGGGGGGGCGGATACGCAGTATTTT. The encoded protein is CAIRVLGGGADTQYF.

This clonotype was counted between two and nine times. The chain combines TRBV10-3 with TRBJ2-3; 8 bases map to TRBD2. Germline CDR1 and CDR2: ENHRY and SYGVKD. The V gene end was trimmed by 11 bases and the J gene end by 3 bases; junction bases not matched to a gene: 10. The CDR3 extends over 14 amino acids. CDR3 amino acids: CASLGGLETDTQYF. CDR3 in DNA: TGTGCCTCCCTAGGGGGACTAGAAACAGATACGCAGTATTTT.

This clonotype appeared a few times. This chain joins TRBV3-1 and TRBJ1-5, with TRBD1 matching over 11 bases. CDR1 LGHDT and CDR2 YNNKEL come from the germline V gene (reference sequence). The ends lost 4 bases at V and 9 bases at J; junction bases unmatched: 5. The CDR3 loop spans 14 amino acids. The CDR3 bases are TGTGCCAGCAGCCTTGGACAGGGGGCTGGGCCCCAGCATTTT. It is translated as CASSLGQGAGPQHF.

This chain links TRBV6-6 with TRBJ1-1; 7 bases are shared with TRBD1. V dropped 2 bases and J dropped 0; count of bases not matched to a gene: 3. CDR1 is MNHNY and CDR2 is SVGAGI in the germline V gene (reference sequence). CDR3 length: 15 residues. CDR3 protein: CASSYGTEMNTEAFF. The CDR3 coding sequence is TGTGCCAGCAGTTACGGGACAGAAATGAACACTGAAGCTTTCTTT.

This clonotype was observed a handful of times. The chain has TRBV20-1 and TRBJ2-1; 12 nucleotides match TRBD2. With V trimmed by 1 base and J by 7 bases, 11 bases remained unmatched. The germline CDR1 and CDR2 sequences are DFQATT and SNEGSKA (reference sequence). The CDR3 is 17 amino acids. The CDR3, as DNA: TGCAGTGCTAGAGGTGGGCTAGCGGGAGGGCCTCGAAATGAGCAGTTCTTC. Residues: CSARGGLAGGPRNEQFF.

This clonotype came up many times. The gene calls are TRBV29-1 and TRBJ1-2, with 7 bases that match TRBD1. In germline, CDR1 is SQVTM, CDR2 ANQGSEA. There are 13 residues in the CDR3. J lost 3 bases, V lost 4 bases, and 5 bases had no gene match. The CDR3 region is CSVGGGPYYGYTF. The CDR3 region has the DNA TGCAGCGTTGGAGGGGGCCCTTACTATGGCTACACCTTC.

The chain joins TRBV5-1 to TRBJ1-5; D is possibly TRBD1 (6 bases). This CDR3 region has 15 residues. V lost 0 bases, J lost 7 bases, and 14 bases lay in between. Germline CDR1 is SGHRS and CDR2 is YFSETQ. In DNA, the CDR3 is TGCGCCAGCAGCTTGGACTCAGGGGCTAACCAGCCCCAGCATTTT. Protein: CASSLDSGANQPQHF.

This clonotype was seen many times. The chain has TRBV11-2 and TRBJ2-3; D not certain. V was cut by 5 bases and J by 4 bases, with 7 bases left in between. Germline V gene lookup returns CDR1 SGHAT and CDR2 FQNNGV. The CDR3 totals 12 residues. This CDR3 is CASSAQSDTQYF. In DNA form, the CDR3 reads TGTGCCAGCAGCGCCCAGTCAGATACGCAGTATTTT. The full variable domain, its missing parts supplied by reference TRBV11-2 and TRBJ2-3, is EAGVAQSPRYKIIEKRQSVAFWCNPISGHATLYWYQQILGQGPKLLIQFQNNGVVDDSQLPKDRFSAERLKGVDSTLKIQPAKLEDSAVYLCASSAQSDTQYFGPGTRLTVL.

This clonotype has ten or more counts. This chain links TRBV7-9 with TRBJ2-1; 11 nucleotides agree with TRBD2. Germline V gives CDR1 SEHNR, CDR2 FQNEAQ (reference sequence). Trimming took 5 bases from V and 9 from J; bases not matched to a gene: 0. CDR3 length: 12 amino acids. DNA of the CDR3: TGTGCCAGCAGCGGACTAGCGGGTGAGCAGTTCTTC. This translates into CASSGLAGEQFF.

This clonotype occurred a few times. The V and J genes are TRBV6-5 and TRBJ1-2; TRBD1 might be the D (5 bases). The CDR3 extends over 17 amino acids. V was shortened by 0 bases and J by 3 bases, with 17 bases between the two germline ends. Germline V lookup: CDR1 MNHEY, CDR2 SVGAGI. The CDR3 here is CASSYSTIVLGHYGYTF. Written as DNA, the CDR3 is TGTGCCAGCAGTTACTCGACGATCGTACTGGGGCACTATGGCTACACCTTC.

This clonotype came up many times. This chain connects TRBV9 to TRBJ2-5, with D unclear. Germline CDR1 SGDLS, CDR2 YYNGEE. The CDR3 consists of 13 residues. With 4 bases removed from V and 2 bases from J, the gap between germline ends came to 9 bases. CDR3 region: CASSPGPQETQYF. CDR3 sequence (DNA): TGTGCCAGCAGCCCTGGCCCTCAAGAGACCCAGTACTTC.

The table lists this clonotype with many counts. V is TRBV11-2 and J is TRBJ2-3, with D unclear. CDR3 length equals 15 residues. Germline CDR1 is SGHAT and CDR2 is FQNNGV. V lost 2 bases to trimming and J lost 0 bases, with 9 bases between them. As DNA, the CDR3 is TGTGCCAGCAGCTTAAACACTGCTAGCACAGATACGCAGTATTTT. This sequence encodes CASSLNTASTDTQYF. Full variable domain (outside the CDR3, taken from reference TRBV11-2 and TRBJ2-3): EAGVAQSPRYKIIEKRQSVAFWCNPISGHATLYWYQQILGQGPKLLIQFQNNGVVDDSQLPKDRFSAERLKGVDSTLKIQPAKLEDSAVYLCASSLNTASTDTQYFGPGTRLTVL.

This sequence joins TRBV5-1 and TRBJ1-1; D might be TRBD1 (5 bases). Germline V gene lookup returns CDR1 SGHRS and CDR2 YFSETQ. V lost 5 bases and J lost 1, with 9 bases in between. The CDR3 length is 13 residues. The CDR3 DNA reads TGCGCCAGCAGTGACAGCCGGAACACTGAAGCTTTCTTT. Protein product: CASSDSRNTEAFF.

This clonotype has just one count. The J gene is TRBJ2-3, the V gene TRBV7-2; 10 bases match TRBD2. The V gene end was trimmed by 4 bases and the J gene end by 2 bases; junction bases not matched to a gene: 6. The CDR3 has 16 amino acids. CDR1 and CDR2 (germline): SGHTA, FQGNSA. Here the CDR3 DNA reads TGTGCCAGCAGCTCGGAAGCGGGGGGGCTCACAGATACGCAGTATTTT. This codes for CASSSEAGGLTDTQYF.

At least ten counts were recorded for this clonotype. This chain uses TRBV7-3 with TRBJ2-7, with D tentatively TRBD2 (6 bases). Germline CDR1 SGHTA, CDR2 FQGTGA. The ends were cut back, 5 bases at V and 3 bases at J, with 11 bases in the middle. The CDR3 consists of 13 residues. The CDR3 DNA follows: TGTGCCAGCAGCCCCGGGGGTGGCTACGAGCAGTACTTC. Translation: CASSPGGGYEQYF.

In its sample, this clonotype was seen many times. V gene TRBV20-1 combines with J gene TRBJ2-3; TRBD1 aligns across 7 bases. The J segment lost 1 base and the V segment lost 0 bases, leaving 4 bases of the junction unmatched. The CDR3 spans 15 residues. Germline-derived CDR1 and CDR2 are DFQATT and SNEGSKA (reference sequence). The CDR3: CSARDFTGGTDTQYF. For the CDR3, the DNA is TGCAGTGCTAGAGATTTTACAGGGGGCACAGATACGCAGTATTTT.

This clonotype has at least ten counts. The V gene is TRBV6-5, the J gene TRBJ1-4; TRBD1 is a possible D gene (5 bases). Trimming left V 7 bases short and J 6 bases short, with 12 bases between. This CDR3 comprises 13 residues. Germline CDR1 is MNHEY and CDR2 is SVGAGI. For the CDR3, the DNA is TGTGCCAGCATGGGGGGTAACGATGAAAAACTGTTTTTT. Translating gives CASMGGNDEKLFF.

Only a few counts were recorded for this clonotype. This sequence joins TRBV11-2 and TRBJ2-1; D may correspond to TRBD1 or TRBD2 (5 bases each). Germline CDR1 is SGHAT and CDR2 is FQNNGV. Between the trimmed V and J ends, which lost 5 bases and 12 bases, there was a span of 20 bases. The CDR3 totals 14 residues. CDR3 DNA sequence: TGTGCCAGCAGCCTTTTGGAGCGGACACGATGGCAGTTCTTC. Amino acid sequence: CASSLLERTRWQFF.

This clonotype has ten or more counts. The chain combines TRBV6-5 with TRBJ2-1; D is possibly TRBD2 (5 bases). This CDR3 spans 12 amino acids. Germline V gene lookup returns CDR1 MNHEY and CDR2 SVGAGI. V was clipped by 5 bases and J by 7 bases, with 9 bases between them. The CDR3 is CASSQPGNEQFF. CDR3 in DNA: TGTGCCAGCAGTCAACCGGGGAATGAGCAGTTCTTC.

This clonotype was counted many times. The CDR3 DNA reads as TGTGCCAGGGGGTCGGCAGATACGCAGTATTTT. It yields the protein CARGSADTQYF. J is TRBJ2-3 and V is TRBV2, with D uncertain. This CDR3 is built from 11 residues. Trimming took 9 bases from V and 4 from J, leaving 8 bases between them. CDR1 SNHLY and CDR2 FYNNEI come from the germline V gene. The full variable domain, in which reference TRBV2 and TRBJ2-3 provide the parts outside the CDR3, is EPEVTQTPSHQVTQMGQEVILRCVPISNHLYFYWYRQILGQKVEFLVSFYNNEISEKSEIFDDQFSVERPDGSNFTLKIRSTKLEDSAMYFCARGSADTQYFGPGTRLTVL.

The chain recombines TRBV2 with TRBJ2-2; D ambiguous. The germline V gene has CDR1 SNHLY and CDR2 FYNNEI. The V end lost 2 bases, the J end lost 6 bases, and 7 bases lay between the germline ends. CDR3 length: 13 residues. CDR3 coding DNA: TGTGCCAGCAGTGAAAAAGAGTCCGGGGAGCTGTTTTTT. It specifies CASSEKESGELFF.

This clonotype was found many times. The chain joins TRBV24-1 to TRBJ2-3, with 10 bases identical to TRBD2. Germline values: CDR1 KGHDR, CDR2 SFDVKD. This CDR3 is built from 15 residues. Trimming at V came to 7 bases and at J to 6 bases, leaving 9 bases not matched to a gene. The CDR3, as DNA: TGTGCCACCAGGAGCGGGGGGGGCCAAGGGGATACGCAGTATTTT. Translating gives CATRSGGGQGDTQYF.